Listed here are 27 T cell receptor beta chains from one sample, sequenced in a study of T cell repertoires in cytomegalovirus infection. Via MiXCR, TCRdb re-called the reads, giving one row per CDR3 protein. The sample includes hundreds of thousands of distinct CDR3 sequences, around 30% of them seen just once. Their cognate antigens are unknown. Source: cultured CD8+ T cells from PBMCs, taken from culture after CMV antigen stimulation. The receptors here all came from a human donor in good health (CMV status not recorded). Some clones in this sample may be carry-over from other donors' samples.

This clonotype was picked up many times. The chain carries TRBV7-6 and TRBJ2-7; possibly TRBD2 for D (6 bases). The germline V and J ends were trimmed by 1 base and 2 bases, with 12 bases remaining between them. CDR1 SGHVS and CDR2 FNYEAQ come from the germline V gene. The CDR3 totals 15 residues. The CDR3 sequence: CASSLVLSGAYEQYF. In nucleotides, the CDR3 is TGTGCCAGCAGCTTAGTCTTATCGGGGGCCTACGAGCAGTACTTC. Based on the CDR3 plus reference TRBV7-6 and TRBJ2-7, the full variable domain is GAGVSQSPRYKVTKRGQDVALRCDPISGHVSLYWYRQALGQGPEFLTYFNYEAQQDKSGLPNDRFSAERPEGSISTLTIQRTEQRDSAMYRCASSLVLSGAYEQYFGPGTRLTVT.

This clonotype has more than one count but fewer than ten. CDR3 sequence (DNA): TGTGCCAGCAGCCGCCGGAGGGGCACTGAAGCTTTCTTT. Protein: CASSRRRGTEAFF. The rearrangement links TRBV14 to TRBJ1-1; D is perhaps TRBD1 (5 bases). Germline assignment: CDR1 SGHDN and CDR2 FVKESK. CDR3 size: 13 residues. The V and J ends lost 4 bases and 4 bases respectively, with 10 bases between them.

This clonotype was observed many times. The chain couples TRBV27 to TRBJ1-6; no clear D. The CDR3 sequence is 15 residues long. Germline lookup yields CDR1 MNHEY and CDR2 SMNVEV (reference sequence). V was trimmed by 3 bases and J by 0 bases, leaving 6 bases between them. CDR3 DNA sequence: TGTGCCAGCAGTTTTCTAAGCTCCTATAATTCACCCCTCCACTTT. Amino acids: CASSFLSSYNSPLHF.

Points on this clonotype: One base away lies a much larger clone, so this may be a sequencing read error. The rearrangement links TRBV7-3 to TRBJ2-5; weak D call: TRBD1 (6 bases). Per the germline V gene, CDR1 is SGHTA and CDR2 is FQGTGA. CDR3 length equals 15 residues. DNA for the CDR3: TGTGCCAGCAGCCTAACGGCTGGGGGCGATAAGTCCCAGTACTTC. Translating gives CASSLTAGGDKSQYF.

V and J are TRBV5-6 and TRBJ2-5; D is tentatively TRBD1 or TRBD2 (5 bases each). CDR3 length: 15 amino acids. Trimming stripped 1 base from V and 5 bases from J, with 15 bases between. The V gene's germline CDR1 is SGHDT and CDR2 YYEEEE. CDR3 protein: CASSLFSGLGETQYF. CDR3 coding DNA: TGTGCCAGCAGCTTGTTTTCGGGGCTTGGGGAGACCCAGTACTTC.

The CDR3, as DNA: TGTGCCAGCAGCCAAGAGGGGAATCCGAACACTGAAGCTTTCTTT. It encodes CASSQEGNPNTEAFF. The gene calls are TRBV3-1 and TRBJ1-1; D gene unclear. This CDR3 spans 15 amino acids. Trimming left V 0 bases short and J 1 base short, with 9 bases between. Germline V gene lookup returns CDR1 LGHDT and CDR2 YNNKEL (reference sequence).

This clonotype was found a few times. V is TRBV5-1 and J is TRBJ2-1; the D is unclear. V lost 2 bases, J lost 8 bases, and 14 bases lay in between. CDR3 size: 14 residues. Germline V gene data show CDR1 as SGHRS and CDR2 as YFSETQ. CDR3: CASSLRWGRDEQFF. For the CDR3, the DNA is TGCGCCAGCAGCTTACGGTGGGGAAGGGATGAGCAGTTCTTC.

This clonotype turned up a few times. This sequence joins TRBV12-3 or TRBV12-4 and TRBJ2-3; D might be TRBD1 or TRBD2, each matching 6 bases. The V and J ends lost 3 bases and 4 bases respectively, with 14 bases between them. This CDR3 region has 15 residues. The CDR3 loop is CASSFTTGGPDTQYF. Here the CDR3 DNA reads TGTGCCAGCAGTTTCACTACCGGGGGCCCAGATACGCAGTATTTT.

The gene calls are TRBV7-9 and TRBJ1-1; TRBD1 matches 12 bases. Per germline, CDR1 SEHNR and CDR2 FQNEAQ (reference sequence). The J segment lost 6 bases and the V segment lost 5 bases, leaving 13 bases of the junction unmatched. The length of the CDR3 is 17 residues. The CDR3 sequence: CASSRGTGGAGRAEAFF. The CDR3 DNA reads as TGTGCCAGCAGCCGGGGGACAGGGGGCGCTGGTCGGGCTGAAGCTTTCTTT.

The rearrangement links TRBV20-1 to TRBJ1-2; possibly TRBD1 for D (6 bases). Trimming took 5 bases from V and 4 from J, leaving 11 bases between them. The CDR3 covers 12 residues. CDR1 and CDR2 (germline): DFQATT, SNEGSKA (reference sequence). The CDR3 reads CSASDSIYGYTF. CDR3 nucleotides: TGCAGTGCTTCGGACAGTATCTATGGCTACACCTTC.

The chain combines TRBV7-9 with TRBJ1-1; D gene ambiguous. The CDR3 is made up of 12 amino acids. Trimming removed 5 bases from V and 8 bases from J, with 12 bases in between. Looked up from germline, CDR1 is SEHNR and CDR2 is FQNEAQ (reference sequence). CDR3 sequence (DNA): TGTGCCAGCAGCGCCGGGGTGGGAGAAGCTTTCTTT. It specifies CASSAGVGEAFF.

Ten or more counts support this clonotype. The gene calls are TRBV5-6 and TRBJ2-7; D perhaps matches TRBD1 (6 bases). Germline CDR1 SGHDT, CDR2 YYEEEE. V was pared by 5 bases and J by 5 bases, with 20 bases between. The CDR3 is made up of 15 amino acids. CDR3 DNA sequence: TGTGCCAGCAGACCCTACCGGGACACCTACCACGAGCAGTACGTC. The encoded protein is CASRPYRDTYHEQYV.

The table lists this clonotype with a few counts. The CDR3 loop is CASSFYGIRGEDTQYF. The CDR3 DNA reads as TGTGCCAGCAGTTTTTACGGCATCCGAGGGGAAGATACGCAGTATTTT. The J gene is TRBJ2-3, the V gene TRBV12-3 or TRBV12-4; D is perhaps TRBD1 or TRBD2 (5 bases each). V dropped 3 bases and J dropped 5 bases, with 18 bases sitting between them. The CDR3 spans 16 residues.

This clonotype came up many times. The chain is built from TRBV7-8 and TRBJ1-5, with a possible D match to TRBD1 (6 bases). Germline V CDR1 and CDR2: SGHVS, FQNEAQ. The V end lost 1 base, the J end lost 1 base, and 11 bases lay between the germline ends. The CDR3 is 16 amino acids. The CDR3 region is CASSLVGTGSNQPQHF. The CDR3 nucleotides are TGTGCCAGCAGCTTAGTCGGCACAGGGAGCAATCAGCCCCAGCATTTT. Filled out from reference TRBV7-8 and TRBJ1-5, the complete variable domain reads GAGVSQSPRYKVAKRGQDVALRCDPISGHVSLFWYQQALGQGPEFLTYFQNEAQLDKSGLPSDRFFAERPEGSVSTLKIQRTQQEDSAVYLCASSLVGTGSNQPQHFGDGTRLSIL.

V and J are TRBV12-3 or TRBV12-4 and TRBJ1-1; D is perhaps TRBD1 (5 bases). The length of the CDR3 is 13 residues. The V gene lost 6 bases and the J gene lost 3 bases, with 11 bases spanning the gap. The DNA for the CDR3 is TGTGCCAGCAGGTTGGACATTTACACTGAAGCTTTCTTT. This codes for CASRLDIYTEAFF.

This clonotype was counted a few times. This rearrangement joins TRBV7-8 to TRBJ2-7, with D uncertain. CDR3 size: 15 residues. CDR1 and CDR2 from the germline V gene are SGHVS and FQNEAQ. Trimming left V 1 base short and J 4 bases short, with 14 bases between. CDR3 protein: CASSLEAAPGYEQYV. CDR3 in DNA: TGTGCCAGCAGCTTAGAGGCAGCGCCCGGTTACGAGCAGTACGTC.

Turning to this clonotype: With a much larger clone just one base away, this may be a read error. The chain joins TRBV6-5 to TRBJ2-1, with TRBD1 matching 12 bases. The CDR3 is made up of 14 amino acids. The V gene's germline CDR1 is MNHEY and CDR2 SVGAGI. V dropped 2 bases and J dropped 8; count of bases not matched to a gene: 1. In DNA form, the CDR3 reads TGTGCCAGCAGTTACGGGACAGGGGGCGATGAGCAGTTCTTC. This translates into CASSYGTGGDEQFF.

This rearrangement joins TRBV14 to TRBJ1-2; D might be TRBD1 (5 bases). This CDR3 region has 16 residues. Germline assignment: CDR1 SGHDN and CDR2 FVKESK. V lost 0 bases to trimming and J lost 0 bases, with 11 bases between them. The CDR3 sequence: CASSQDTGGPNYGYTF. The CDR3, as DNA: TGTGCCAGCAGCCAAGACACAGGAGGGCCTAACTATGGCTACACCTTC.

This clonotype was seen a few times. V usage is TRBV19 and J usage is TRBJ2-1; D may be TRBD1 (6 bases). Germline V gene lookup returns CDR1 LNHDA and CDR2 SQIVND (reference sequence). Trimming took off 5 bases at V and 2 bases at J, with 16 bases between the two ends. The CDR3 totals 16 residues. The CDR3 DNA reads as TGTGCCAGTAGTGCCGGGACACCAGGCACCTACAATGAGCAGTTCTTC. It yields the protein CASSAGTPGTYNEQFF.

The table lists this clonotype with a few counts. This chain connects TRBV7-9 to TRBJ1-2; tentative D call: TRBD1 (5 bases). CDR3 size: 15 residues. Germline V gives CDR1 SEHNR, CDR2 FQNEAQ (reference sequence). The V gene lost 8 bases and the J gene lost 6 bases, with 22 bases spanning the gap. CDR3 in amino acids: CASQYRQDPSDGYTF. The CDR3, as DNA: TGTGCCAGCCAATACAGGCAGGATCCGTCGGATGGCTACACCTTC.

V usage is TRBV11-2 and J usage is TRBJ1-1, with no clear D. Trimming pared 4 bases from V and 7 bases from J, leaving 7 bases between. Per germline, CDR1 SGHAT and CDR2 FQNNGV. CDR3 length: 11 residues. The chain's CDR3 is CASSSEFEAFF. Here the CDR3 DNA reads TGTGCCAGCAGCTCCGAGTTTGAAGCTTTCTTT. The variable domain in full, with the rest retrieved from reference TRBV11-2 and TRBJ1-1, is EAGVAQSPRYKIIEKRQSVAFWCNPISGHATLYWYQQILGQGPKLLIQFQNNGVVDDSQLPKDRFSAERLKGVDSTLKIQPAKLEDSAVYLCASSSEFEAFFGQGTRLTVV.

V and J are TRBV29-1 and TRBJ1-1, with a weak D call TRBD1 (6 bases). The CDR3 is 13 amino acids. Germline CDR1 and CDR2: SQVTM and ANQGSEA. V gave up 6 bases and J gave up 2 bases, with 13 bases separating them. Written as DNA, the CDR3 is TGCAGCGTAAGGGGGGGGTCAAACACTGAAGCTTTCTTT. Its protein product is CSVRGGSNTEAFF.

This clonotype was detected many times. The chain links TRBV6-1 to TRBJ1-1; D is unresolved. Trimming removed 5 bases at V and 7 bases at J, with 20 bases between. CDR1 MNHNS and CDR2 SASEGT come from the germline V gene. CDR3 length: 15 residues. CDR3 sequence: CASSIPVLNEVEAFF. The CDR3, as DNA: TGTGCCAGCAGTATCCCAGTCTTGAATGAGGTTGAAGCTTTCTTT.

Details on this clonotype: Relative to the germline gene, one junction end is altered; a read error may explain this. V gene TRBV20-1 combines with J gene TRBJ1-2; D ambiguous. Germline-derived CDR1 and CDR2 are DFQATT and SNEGSKA (reference sequence). The CDR3 is 18 residues long. This CDR3 reads CSARDEKLGIGANYDYTF. CDR3 sequence (DNA): TGCAGTGCTAGAGATGAAAAATTAGGGATAGGAGCTAACTATGACTACACCTTC.

For this clonotype: A much more abundant neighbour one base away suggests this may be a read error. This rearrangement joins TRBV7-2 to TRBJ1-4; D gene ambiguous. Germline V gene lookup returns CDR1 SGHTA and CDR2 FQGNSA. This CDR3 is 13 amino acids long. CDR3 loop: CVSYRAPNEKLFF. The CDR3 DNA reads TGTGTCAGCTACCGAGCCCCTAATGAAAAACTGTTTTTT.

This clonotype has a handful of counts. The chain combines TRBV2 with TRBJ2-7; D is possibly TRBD1 (6 bases). Per the germline V gene, CDR1 is SNHLY and CDR2 is FYNNEI. Trimming left V 6 bases short and J 1 base short, with 13 bases between. CDR3 length: 14 residues. Written as DNA, the CDR3 is TGTGCCAGCAGCATCACAGGGATGTCCTACGAGCAGTACTTC. Protein sequence: CASSITGMSYEQYF.

This clonotype was seen a handful of times. The J gene is TRBJ2-1, the V gene TRBV6-5; perhaps TRBD2 as D (6 bases). V shed 0 bases and J shed 5 bases, with 11 bases lying between them. Germline V gene data show CDR1 as MNHEY and CDR2 as SVGAGI. This CDR3 is 15 amino acids long. The CDR3 coding sequence is TGTGCCAGCAGTTACTCGAATGGACTAAACAATGAGCAGTTCTTC. The encoded protein is CASSYSNGLNNEQFF.